The rows below give T cell receptor beta chains drawn from one sample of a study of cytomegalovirus exposure and HLA in healthy donors. The method was immunoSEQ multiplex PCR; TCRdb's version includes in-frame clones alone and lacks a portion of them. There are around 150,000 clones in the sample; about 89% occur only once, and over 2.5% lies in the top ten. Sequencing used PBMCs. These receptors were obtained from a woman between 18 and 29 years old in good health and CMV-seropositive. CDR3s include the opening cysteine and the closing phenylalanine or tryptophan. Fields, in order: J gene, clone size, V gene, D gene, CDR3 protein, CDR3 DNA. D genes are given only for firm matches. Not all rows give a size; the values are once, few, many and, for expanded clones, a class.

TRBJ2-2 once TRBV10-1 TRBD2 CASSRGLAGNTGELFF TGCGCCAGCAGCCGGGGACTAGCGGGGAACACCGGGGAGCTGTTTTTT
TRBJ2-2 - TRBV12-2 - CASRLRTSGRGIGELFF TGTGCAAGTCGCTTACGGACTAGCGGGAGAGGGATCGGGGAGCTGTTTTTT
TRBJ2-1 - TRBV29-1 TRBD2 CSVRGGLVDEQFF TGCAGCGTGCGGGGGGGCCTAGTAGATGAGCAGTTCTTC
TRBJ1-2 - TRBV7-9 TRBD1 CASSWDRGGDGYTF TGTGCCAGCAGCTGGGACAGGGGAGGGGATGGCTACACCTTC
TRBJ1-2 - TRBV29-1 - CSVGGLLGYGYTF TGCAGCGTTGGAGGGCTCCTGGGCTATGGCTACACCTTC
TRBJ1-2 - TRBV5-6 TRBD1 CASSDDTGALFYGYTF TGTGCCAGCAGCGACGACACAGGGGCGCTTTTCTATGGCTACACCTTC
TRBJ2-7 once TRBV19 - CASSPRQDPYEQYF TGTGCCAGTAGCCCCCGACAGGACCCCTACGAGCAGTACTTC
TRBJ2-2 - TRBV2 TRBD2 CASSELAGGDTGELFF TGTGCCAGCAGTGAACTAGCGGGAGGCGACACCGGGGAGCTGTTTTTT
TRBJ2-2 - TRBV9 TRBD2 CASSIRTSKNTGELFF TGTGCCAGCAGCATTAGGACTAGCAAGAACACCGGGGAGCTGTTTTTT
TRBJ2-1 - TRBV6-5 TRBD1 CASSKQGASYNEQFF TGTGCCAGCAGTAAACAGGGGGCCTCCTACAATGAGCAGTTCTTC
TRBJ2-7 - TRBV18 TRBD1 CASSPTGTGSYEQYF TGTGCCAGCTCACCTACCGGGACAGGTTCCTACGAGCAGTACTTC
TRBJ1-1 once TRBV5-4 - CASSPRRGKRNTEAFF TGTGCCAGCAGCCCCCGGCGAGGGAAGAGGAACACTGAAGCTTTCTTT
TRBJ2-3 - TRBV6-6 - CASSYLAASTDTQYF TGTGCCAGCAGTTACTTGGCGGCAAGCACAGATACGCAGTATTTT
TRBJ2-3 - TRBV29-1 TRBD2 CSANAGLAGVSRSTDTQYF TGCAGCGCCAACGCCGGACTAGCGGGAGTAAGCCGTAGCACAGATACGCAGTATTTT
TRBJ2-1 - TRBV5-1 TRBD2 CASSTAAGGGNEQFF TGCGCCAGCAGCACCGCAGCGGGAGGAGGGAATGAGCAGTTCTTC
TRBJ1-3 - TRBV7-9 - CASSLGSSGNTIYF TGTGCCAGCAGCTTAGGCAGCTCTGGAAACACCATATATTTT
TRBJ2-1 - TRBV29-1 TRBD2 CSVEDRSGRARSGEQFF TGCAGCGTTGAAGATCGATCCGGGAGGGCCAGGTCGGGTGAGCAGTTCTTC
TRBJ1-2 - TRBV28 TRBD1 CASRGTGIYGYTF TGTGCCAGCAGAGGGACAGGGATCTATGGCTACACCTTC
TRBJ2-3 - TRBV15 - CATSSPTGLPDTQYF TGTGCCACCAGCAGTCCCACAGGGTTACCAGATACGCAGTATTTT
TRBJ2-4 once TRBV4-1 TRBD2 CASSRGLAGGHAKNIQYF TGCGCCAGCAGCCGAGGACTAGCGGGGGGGCATGCCAAAAACATTCAGTACTTC
TRBJ2-5 - TRBV28 - CASSLTTTGETQYF TGTGCCAGCAGTTTAACGACAACCGGTGAGACCCAGTACTTC
TRBJ2-7 once TRBV5-1 TRBD1 CASSLEGRDRGYEQYF TGCGCCAGCAGCTTGGAGGGCCGGGACAGGGGTTACGAGCAGTACTTC
TRBJ1-1 - TRBV14 TRBD1 CASSHVGQGISEAFF TGTGCCAGCAGCCATGTCGGACAGGGAATTTCAGAAGCTTTCTTT
TRBJ1-5 - TRBV15 TRBD1 CATSRDSSPTGNQPQHF TGTGCCACCAGCAGAGATAGTTCCCCGACAGGGAATCAGCCCCAGCATTTT
TRBJ2-1 - TRBV2 TRBD2 CASRPRDYLYNEQFF TGTGCCAGCAGACCCCGGGACTATTTATACAATGAGCAGTTCTTC
TRBJ2-1 - TRBV11-2 - CASSVLDWDEQFF TGTGCCAGCAGCGTGCTAGATTGGGATGAGCAGTTCTTC
TRBJ2-1 - TRBV7-9 - CASSLGTAQGGEQFF TGTGCCAGCAGCTTAGGGACCGCCCAGGGCGGTGAGCAGTTCTTC
TRBJ2-1 - TRBV10-1 - CASSESGGSYNEQFF TGCGCCAGCAGTGAGTCCGGCGGGTCCTACAATGAGCAGTTCTTC
TRBJ1-4 - TRBV18 TRBD1 CASSPWSGQGRGNEKLFF TGTGCCAGCTCACCATGGTCCGGACAGGGACGGGGTAATGAAAAACTGTTTTTT
TRBJ2-7 - TRBV7-2 TRBD1 CASSLAGTVTYEQYF TGTGCCAGCAGCTTAGCCGGGACAGTGACCTACGAGCAGTACTTC
TRBJ1-3 - TRBV4-1 - CASSSRSLGNTIYF TGCGCCAGCAGCTCCCGGTCTCTCGGAAACACCATATATTTT
TRBJ2-2 - TRBV25-1 - CASSDLRTPAFGELFF TGTGCCAGCAGTGATCTTCGGACACCTGCGTTCGGGGAGCTGTTTTTT
TRBJ1-1 - TRBV7-9 - CASSETVSTGNTEAFF TGTGCCAGCAGCGAGACCGTCTCTACAGGGAACACTGAAGCTTTCTTT
TRBJ1-5 - TRBV2 - CASSEDGDSQPQHF TGTGCCAGCAGTGAAGATGGAGATAGTCAGCCCCAGCATTTT
TRBJ2-2 - TRBV4-3 TRBD2 CASSHLAGEANTGELFF TGCGCCAGCAGCCATCTAGCGGGAGAGGCGAACACCGGGGAGCTGTTTTTT
TRBJ1-1 - TRBV30 - CAWSMPTVTEAFF TGTGCCTGGAGTATGCCAACGGTGACTGAAGCTTTCTTT
TRBJ2-5 - TRBV5-1 TRBD2 CASNLGAGGRETQYF TGCGCCAGCAACCTAGGAGCGGGGGGAAGAGAGACCCAGTACTTC